This T cell receptor (beta chain) originates from a study of STAT5B mutations in CD4+ large granular lymphocyte leukemia. General study results and limits: CD4-sorted patient repertoires seemed more clonal than healthy CD4+ repertoires. Main leukemic clonotypes were patient-specific, but more than 20% appeared at low frequency elsewhere.

From germline, CDR1 is LNHDA and CDR2 SQIVND (reference sequence). V was shortened by 4 bases and J by 0 bases, with 18 bases between the two germline ends. This CDR3 is built from 17 residues. This clone was found a few times. Its antigen remains unidentified. Clones were sequenced by immunoSEQ multiplex PCR, and TCRdb holds only the in-frame ones, with some missing. The data show 45,000 to 55,000 clones, 60% to 75% seen once. V and J are TRBV19 and TRBJ1-1, with D possibly TRBD1 on 5 matching bases. The specimen sequenced was CD4+ T cells from blood buffy coats. The TCR was taken from a human donor in good health. The CDR3 sequence: CASSTPRGGVMNTEAFF. The CDR3 DNA follows: TGTGCCAGTAGTACCCCCCGGGGAGGGGTTATGAACACTGAAGCTTTCTTT.